This entry is about one TCR beta chain. Using RNA template, CDR3s of TCR alpha and beta were amplified with iRepertoire arm-PCR. TCRdb re-derived calls from the multiplex PCR reads in MiXCR, one entry per CDR3 protein. The sample lists around 190,000 distinct CDR3 sequences, about 32% occurring once. The V gene's germline CDR1 is MGHDK and CDR2 SYGVNS. V lost 4 bases, J lost 5 bases, and 0 bases stayed unmatched. The CDR3 contains 13 residues. The sample is drawn from a study of glioma-infiltrating T cells. The TCR sequence derives from a human donor with low-grade glioma or glioblastoma, undergoing nonglioma brain surgery, or in good health (not recorded which). The chain combines TRBV25-1 with TRBJ2-5; TRBD2 agrees at 11 bases. The sequenced sample was glioma tissue, nonneoplastic brain tissue, or PBMCs (not recorded which). The chain's CDR3 is CASSASGGETQYF. The CDR3 DNA follows: TGTGCCAGCAGTGCTAGCGGGGGGGAGACCCAGTACTTC.